This T cell receptor (beta chain) came from a study of T cell responses to AZD1222 COVID-19 vaccine. About the study: It was second doses at about 4 or about 12 weeks that were pooled. General study results and limits: Recipients of AZD1222 seropositive at baseline numbered only 5 to 7. Donors were mostly white British, more females; clonal diversity possibly underestimated. The study found Spike-specific TCR breadth and depth rose after two AZD1222 doses.

The CDR3 is 18 residues long. Germline V CDR1 and CDR2: SGHRS, YFSETQ. V was pared by 4 bases and J by 5 bases, with 17 bases of the junction left unmatched. Clones were read by immunoSEQ multiplex PCR, and TCRdb kept only the in-frame ones, dropping some. The data hold 65,000 to 80,000 clones, with 90% observed a single time. Only one count was recorded for this clone. Its antigen is unknown. This chain joins TRBV5-1 and TRBJ2-2, with TRBD2 identical over 7 bases. Sequences were derived from peripheral blood, sampled on day 0 of AZD1222 vaccination. The TCR comes from an adult in good health. In DNA, the CDR3 is TGCGCCAGCAGCCCCCCTAGGGGCGGGAGTCTAAGTACCGGGGAGCTGTTTTTT. Translated, it gives CASSPPRGGSLSTGELFF.